This paragraph covers one TCR beta chain sequence. In the original workflow: From reference gene primer amplification, estimates of nucleated cell counts were derived. The method was immunoSEQ multiplex PCR; TCRdb's version includes in-frame clones alone and lacks a portion of them. The V and J calls and clone size are taken from that table; D and trimming were inferred from the DNA. The sample holds about 62,000 clones, around 87% seen once. Seattle patient enrollment occurred during active infection, with longitudinal follow-up thereafter. The entry originates in a study of blood T cell repertoires in COVID-19. About the research overall: Samples of COVID-19 (acute and convalescent) were obtained from the United States, Italy and Spain. In each case, the material was cDNA or gDNA derived from T cells, B-cell-depleted T cells, or PBMCs.

CDR1 is SGHKS and CDR2 is YYEKEE in the germline V gene (reference sequence). The CDR3 is made up of 14 amino acids. With V trimmed by 4 bases and J by 4 bases, 6 bases remained unmatched. The clonotype was recovered from a woman aged 55-75 years with COVID-19, enrolled during active disease. Sequencing input: peripheral blood. This chain links TRBV5-5 with TRBJ2-7, with 9 positions matching TRBD1. CDR3 nucleotides: TGTGCCAGCAGCCTACTGGACAGGGGTTACGAGCAGTACTTC. It translates to CASSLLDRGYEQYF.